This T cell receptor beta chain emerged from a study of early T cells in non-severe SARS-CoV-2 infection. Study context: Sequenced material consisted of bulk RNA (from unsorted whole blood), and chains were unpaired. Study-wide findings and caveats: A preference for anti-spike CD8 responses marked VDJdb matching, which missed private and CD4 specificities.

In the library, individual cDNA molecules carried attached unique molecular identifiers. A single record per CDR3 protein comes from TCRdb applying MiXCR to the 5' RACE reads. The data show 70,000 to 85,000 distinct CDR3 sequences, around 10% seen once. This clonotype was counted a few times. Its antigen is unidentified. The TCR sequence derives from an adult who was a healthcare worker with PCR-confirmed SARS-CoV-2 infection or an uninfected control (not recorded which). The donor label of this sample is uncertain. The starting material was whole blood, obtained at baseline.

CDR3 amino acids: CSARDSTIGVQFF. DNA for the CDR3: TGCAGTGCTAGAGATTCGACGATTGGGGTGCAGTTCTTC. The V call is TRBV20-1, the J call TRBJ2-1; no definite D call. Between the trimmed V and J ends, which lost 0 bases and 12 bases, there was a span of 15 bases. The CDR3 covers 13 residues. Germline CDR1 is DFQATT and CDR2 is SNEGSKA (reference sequence).